A single sample is the source of the 10 T cell receptor beta chains below, sequenced in a study of shared clonotypes between healthy human individuals. TCRdb's table, derived via immunoSEQ multiplex PCR, lists solely in-frame clones and lacks some. The sample has over 850,000 clones, approximately 80% seen once. Sequencing used memory CD4+ T cells from PBMCs. The subset here: CD45RA-negative fraction. The source is a man aged 18 to 29 in good health. Some clones in this sample may be carry-over from other donors' samples.

CDR3 bases: TGTGCCAGCTCAAAAGGGGGCGAGCAGTTCTTC. Translated: CASSKGGEQFF. The V and J genes are TRBV11-3 and TRBJ2-1; 7 bases are shared with TRBD1. In germline, CDR1 is SGHNT, CDR2 YENEEA. The CDR3 extends over 11 amino acids. With 8 bases clipped from V and 10 bases from J, the junction kept 5 bases outside the gene matches.

The rearrangement joins TRBV4-1 to TRBJ2-5, with D tentatively TRBD1 or TRBD2 (6 bases each). Germline CDR1 is MGHRA and CDR2 is YSYEKL. V dropped 3 bases and J dropped 1 base, with 15 bases sitting between them. The CDR3 has 16 amino acids. CDR3 coding DNA: TGCGCCAGCAGCCAGGGGGCCACGGGAGCCCAAGAGACCCAGTACTTC. As protein: CASSQGATGAQETQYF.

In this sample, this clone turned up many times. This chain connects TRBV15 to TRBJ1-3, with D maybe TRBD1 (5 bases). The CDR3 extends over 16 amino acids. Germline V lookup: CDR1 LNHNV, CDR2 YYDKDF (reference sequence). V was pared by 3 bases and J by 8 bases, with 20 bases between. The CDR3 nucleotides are TGTGCCACCAGCAGGGGGGACCGGCGAATAAAGGACACCATATATTTT. Its translation is CATSRGDRRIKDTIYF.

The genes are TRBV7-8 and TRBJ2-7; TRBD1 matches at 7 bases. This CDR3 has 14 residues. CDR1 is SGHVS and CDR2 is FQNEAQ in the germline V gene. Losses at the gene ends were 4 bases for V and 2 bases for J; bases not matched to a gene: 5. In DNA form, the CDR3 reads TGTGCCAGCAGCTGGGGACAGCCGGCCTACGAGCAGTACTTC. Residues: CASSWGQPAYEQYF.

The sample holds a few counts of this clone. CDR3 protein: CSGTRADTQYF. CDR3 bases: TGCAGCGGAACTAGGGCAGATACGCAGTATTTT. The V gene is TRBV29-1, the J gene TRBJ2-3; possibly TRBD2 for D (5 bases). Trimming pared 7 bases from V and 4 bases from J, leaving 9 bases between. The CDR3 is 11 residues long. Per the germline V gene, CDR1 is SQVTM and CDR2 is ANQGSEA.

With respect to this clone: This sample also contains other DNA sequences that code for the same CDR3. This rearrangement joins TRBV7-6 to TRBJ1-5; TRBD1 is a possible D gene (6 bases). CDR1 SGHVS and CDR2 FNYEAQ come from the germline V gene. The CDR3 sequence is 14 residues long. V was shortened by 5 bases and J by 2 bases, with 10 bases between the two germline ends. Here the CDR3 reads CASSPGTRNQPQHF. CDR3 bases: TGTGCCAGCAGCCCCGGGACACGCAATCAGCCCCAGCATTTT. Based on the CDR3 plus reference TRBV7-6 and TRBJ1-5, the full variable domain is GAGVSQSPRYKVTKRGQDVALRCDPISGHVSLYWYRQALGQGPEFLTYFNYEAQQDKSGLPNDRFSAERPEGSISTLTIQRTEQRDSAMYRCASSPGTRNQPQHFGDGTRLSIL.

The chain couples TRBV29-1 to TRBJ2-5; D not certain. The CDR3 consists of 13 residues. Deletions cut 6 bases from V and 2 bases from J, with 13 bases between. Germline V gene lookup returns CDR1 SQVTM and CDR2 ANQGSEA. The CDR3 loop is CSVDTVGQETQYF. The CDR3 DNA sequence: TGCAGCGTAGATACAGTAGGGCAAGAGACCCAGTACTTC.

The rearrangement links TRBV21-1 to TRBJ1-2; TRBD1, the table's D call, lacks a check against the DNA. TRBV21-1 constitutes a pseudogene. This CDR3 comprises 17 residues. This CDR3 is CASLPIWGPYSNYGYTF. The CDR3 region has the DNA TGTGCCAGCTTACCCATTTGGGGGCCCTATTCAAACTATGGCTACACCTTC.

The chain employs TRBV6-4 and TRBJ1-2; D is perhaps TRBD1 (5 bases). The CDR3 extends over 15 amino acids. CDR1 MRHNA and CDR2 SNTAGT come from the germline V gene. Trimming took off 3 bases at V and 5 bases at J, with 16 bases between the two ends. The DNA for the CDR3 is TGTGCCAGCAGTGAAACGGGGCTGGGAGATTATGGCTACACCTTC. Its protein product is CASSETGLGDYGYTF.

The rearrangement joins TRBV5-1 to TRBJ2-5; no definite D call. Per the germline V gene, CDR1 is SGHRS and CDR2 is YFSETQ. Trimming took 0 bases from V and 2 from J, leaving 11 bases between them. The CDR3 length is 15 residues. In nucleotides, the CDR3 is TGCGCCAGCAGCTTGGTGGCGGAAGGGCAAGAGACCCAGTACTTC. Protein sequence: CASSLVAEGQETQYF.